The clone carrying this T cell receptor beta chain was recorded many times. Its antigen is not known. The sample is drawn from a study of CD8 T cells in ankylosing spondylitis. The study's findings and limits: Some of the motif variants had earlier been found in reactive arthritis patients' fluid and blood. Disease-linked clones had a CD8+ phenotype and relatively low frequency in peripheral blood.

The V gene's germline CDR1 is MNHNS and CDR2 SASEGT. Between the trimmed V and J ends, which lost 6 bases and 0 bases, there was a span of 13 bases. The CDR3 has 15 amino acids. Generation of TCR beta libraries employed quantitative 5'-RACE incorporating molecular barcodes. TCRdb re-called the 5' RACE reads with MiXCR, one entry per CDR3 protein. The sample consists of some 140,000 distinct CDR3 sequences, 7.3% of them appearing once. The sample taken for sequencing was blood, either unsorted or a sorted T cell fraction (not recorded which). This TCR was recovered from a female donor with ankylosing spondylitis or in good health (not recorded which). The chain joins TRBV6-1 to TRBJ2-3; the D gene could be TRBD1 or TRBD2 (6 bases each). CDR3 sequence reads: CASRPRGLSTDTQYF. Here the CDR3 DNA reads TGTGCCAGCAGACCTCGGGGGCTTAGCACAGATACGCAGTATTTT.